The 16 T cell receptor beta chains reported below all come from one sample, sequenced in a study of CXCR3-negative and CXCR3-positive naive CD8 T cells. Libraries were UMI-labeled 5' RACE TRB cDNA. TCRdb re-analyzed the 5' RACE reads; it lists each CDR3 protein once, without DNA. This listing includes around 61,000 distinct CDR3 sequences. For these receptors, no antigen is known. The study's findings and limits: A higher hydrophobicity marked the TRB CDR3s of CXCR3-positive naive cells versus CXCR3-negative naive cells.

Sequencing was performed on naive CXCR3+ CD8+ T cells from blood. Subset meaning: CD45RO-CCR7+CD27+CD95- naive CD8+ T cells expressing CXCR3 (TNR3+). The origin of the receptors is a human donor in good health. Some clones in this sample may be carry-over from other donors' samples.

The rearrangement joins TRBV2 to TRBJ2-2. CDR1 and CDR2 from the germline V gene are SNHLY and FYNNEI. The CDR3 is made up of 14 amino acids. This chain's CDR3 is CASSEPRSTGELFF.

This chain links TRBV23-1 with TRBJ2-7; lacking DNA, the TRBD1 call made by TCRdb goes unchecked. TRBV23-1 is labeled an ORF, and its function is uncertain. This CDR3 is 16 amino acids long. The chain's CDR3 is CASSSRTGAKTYEQYF.

CDR3 in amino acids: CASSQDRLGNTEAFF. J is TRBJ1-1 and V is TRBV4-3. The CDR3 is made up of 15 amino acids. Per the germline V gene, CDR1 is LGHNA and CDR2 is YSLEER.

The chain has TRBV11-3 and TRBJ1-1; TCRdb proposes TRBD1, but this gene call is untestable without DNA. The CDR3 is made up of 16 amino acids. In germline, CDR1 is SGHNT, CDR2 YENEEA. The CDR3 here is CASSYQKPWQNTEAFF.

This chain connects TRBV28 to TRBJ2-7; TCRdb picks TRBD1, but there is no DNA to check that call. CDR3 length: 14 amino acids. Per germline, CDR1 MDHEN and CDR2 SYDVKM. This CDR3 is CASRAGQIQYEQYF. The variable domain in full, with the rest retrieved from reference TRBV28 and TRBJ2-7, is DVKVTQSSRYLVKRTGEKVFLECVQDMDHENMFWYRQDPGLGLRLIYFSYDVKMKEKGDIPEGYSVSREKKERFSLILESASTNQTSMYLCASRAGQIQYEQYFGPGTRLTVT.

V gene TRBV7-2 combines with J gene TRBJ2-2; TCRdb's D call, TRBD1, is unchecked because there is no DNA. This CDR3 is 14 amino acids long. Germline CDR1 SGHTA, CDR2 FQGNSA. CDR3: CASSWGVNTGELFF.

V gene TRBV5-1 combines with J gene TRBJ2-5; TCRdb lists TRBD2, though no DNA is available to test this call. This CDR3 is built from 13 residues. CDR1 is SGHRS and CDR2 is YFSETQ in the germline V gene. The CDR3 spells CASRERVDETQYF.

The rearrangement joins TRBV9 to TRBJ1-1; TCRdb indicates TRBD1, and absent DNA this call remains unverified. The CDR3 sequence is 17 residues long. Per germline, CDR1 SGDLS and CDR2 YYNGEE. CDR3 sequence reads: CASSAGDWDNLNTEAFF.

The V call is TRBV29-1, the J call TRBJ2-3; absent DNA, TCRdb's TRBD1 call cannot be checked. There are 16 residues in the CDR3. Germline CDR1 is SQVTM and CDR2 is ANQGSEA. CDR3 protein: CSVDPFSGGYTDTQYF.

The chain uses TRBV28 and TRBJ2-1; lacking DNA, the TRBD1 call made by TCRdb goes unchecked. CDR1 and CDR2 (germline): MDHEN, SYDVKM. This CDR3 has 13 residues. This CDR3 reads CASGSGLGYEQFF.

The chain employs TRBV4-1 and TRBJ1-1; TCRdb reports TRBD1, a call that lacks DNA to check it against. CDR3 length: 15 residues. Germline V gene lookup returns CDR1 MGHRA and CDR2 YSYEKL. CDR3 sequence: CASSQDPQGVTEAFF.

This chain joins TRBV19 and TRBJ2-7; checking the TCRdb D call of TRBD1 is not possible without DNA. This CDR3 is built from 14 residues. CDR1 and CDR2 from the germline V gene are LNHDA and SQIVND (reference sequence). Here the CDR3 reads CASSSGTGDYEQYF.

The rearrangement joins TRBV6-2 or TRBV6-3 to TRBJ2-5; TCRdb's D gene call, TRBD1, goes unchecked for lack of DNA. The CDR3 spans 16 residues. The V gene's germline CDR1 is MNHEY and CDR2 SVGEGT. The CDR3 is CASSTPRDIEKETQYF.

This sequence joins TRBV9 and TRBJ2-3. This CDR3 contains 15 residues. CDR1 SGDLS and CDR2 YYNGEE come from the germline V gene. Here the CDR3 reads CASSVDKPYTDTQYF.

V usage is TRBV5-5 and J usage is TRBJ2-1; checking the TCRdb D call of TRBD2 is not possible without DNA. Germline V lookup: CDR1 SGHKS, CDR2 YYEKEE (reference sequence). The CDR3 loop spans 15 amino acids. The CDR3 sequence is CASIPYGGAYNEQFF.

The gene calls are TRBV19 and TRBJ2-7; TCRdb selects TRBD1, and the lack of DNA leaves this call unchecked. The CDR3 runs 13 residues. Per the germline V gene, CDR1 is LNHDA and CDR2 is SQIVND (reference sequence). The CDR3 reads CASSYGDSYEQYF.